The sample holds one count of the clone carrying this TCR beta chain. Produced via immunoSEQ multiplex PCR; TCRdb's table is partial and in-frame only. The sample yields approximately 100,000 clones, approximately 94% seen once. This specimen comes from a study of T cell changes during pregnancy in multiple sclerosis. The length of the CDR3 is 14 residues. In germline, CDR1 is MRHNA, CDR2 SNTAGT. V was clipped by 6 bases and J by 2 bases, with 12 bases between them. The source was peripheral blood, collected in the second trimester of pregnancy. The TCR sequence derives from a female donor with multiple sclerosis, enrolled in a pregnancy study. The chain joins TRBV6-4 to TRBJ2-3; possible D gene TRBD2, 5 bases. The CDR3 protein is CASRGSRDTDTQYF. The CDR3 DNA reads as TGTGCCAGCAGAGGTTCCCGGGACACAGATACGCAGTATTTT.